A single sample is the source of the 2 T cell receptor beta chains below, sequenced in a study of CD8+ T cells in alopecia areata. Sequencing used cDNA as its template, made by extracting RNA and reverse transcribing it. The table came from immunoSEQ multiplex PCR; TCRdb's copy has only in-frame clones and leaves some out. The sample includes more than 200,000 clones, approximately 47% of them seen just once. Treatment indicated: oral pan-JAK inhibitor, 5-10 mg twice daily. The source was CD4+ T cells sorted from blood, collected around week 37, from a patient treated with tofacitinib. The receptors stem from a human donor with alopecia areata.

This clone showed up just a few times. The chain couples TRBV7-2 to TRBJ2-4; D gene unclear. CDR3 length: 13 amino acids. The germline V and J ends were trimmed by 5 bases and 6 bases, with 11 bases remaining between them. Germline lookup yields CDR1 SGHTA and CDR2 FQGNSA. The CDR3 sequence: CASSLRALNIQYF. The CDR3 region has the DNA TGTGCCAGCAGCCTAAGGGCGCTAAACATTCAGTACTTC.

V and J are TRBV30 and TRBJ1-2; unclear D gene. Germline V gives CDR1 GTSNPN, CDR2 SVGIG (reference sequence). Trimming stripped 3 bases from V and 4 bases from J, with 12 bases between. This CDR3 is built from 13 residues. In DNA, the CDR3 is TGTGCCTGGAGCCCTGGAGTTAGCTATGGCTACACCTTC. This sequence encodes CAWSPGVSYGYTF.